This T cell receptor beta chain is from a study of shared T cell receptors in the human thymus. This clone was picked up a small number of times. Germline values: CDR1 MNHEY, CDR2 SMNVEV (reference sequence). The V gene end was trimmed by 3 bases and the J gene end by 4 bases; junction bases not matched to a gene: 9. CDR3 length: 15 residues. Generated by immunoSEQ multiplex PCR, the TCRdb table keeps only in-frame clones and is missing some. Among hundreds of thousands of clones listed, more than 75% were seen once. The data also belong to a second study, concerning human thymus T cells.

The sequencing input was thymocytes. The chain employs TRBV27 and TRBJ2-7, with 7 bases aligning to TRBD2. The receptor was isolated from a boy younger than two with a congenital heart defect. The CDR3 DNA follows: TGTGCCAGCAGTTTTCGGGGGGACCCTGTATACGAGCAGTACTTC. This sequence encodes CASSFRGDPVYEQYF.